A selection of T cell receptor beta chains follows, all from one sample in a study of blood T cell repertoires in COVID-19. TCRdb's table, derived via immunoSEQ multiplex PCR, lists solely in-frame clones and lacks some. Counted here are about 210,000 clones, approximately 84% occurring once; the ten biggest clones make up roughly 7.8%. The sequencing input was peripheral blood. The origin of the receptors is a woman aged 80 or older with COVID-19, enrolled during active disease. The CDR3 runs from the conserved cysteine through the conserved F or W. Each record gives: V gene, clone size, CDR3 length, J gene, D gene, CDR3 DNA, CDR3 protein. A D gene is named only where the DNA matches it firmly. The size of a clone is reported for some rows only, either as once, few or many, or as a class for expanded clones.

v_gene: TRBV10-3; abundance: NA; len: 13; j_gene: TRBJ1-2; d_gene: TRBD1; CDR3nt: TGTGCCATCAGTGTCGAGGGGGCCTATGGCTACACCTTC; CDR3aa: CAISVEGAYGYTF
v_gene: TRBV6-5; abundance: NA; len: 15; j_gene: TRBJ2-2; d_gene: TRBD1; CDR3nt: TGTGCCATCCCCAGAGGGGGCCAGAACACCGGGGAGCTGTTTTTT; CDR3aa: CAIPRGGQNTGELFF
v_gene: TRBV3-1/TRBV3-2; abundance: NA; len: 13; j_gene: TRBJ2-2; d_gene: TRBD1; CDR3nt: TGTGCCAGCAGCCCAGGGGGTGGCCGGGAGCTGTTTTTT; CDR3aa: CASSPGGGRELFF
v_gene: TRBV6-5; abundance: once; len: 11; j_gene: TRBJ1-2; d_gene: NA; CDR3nt: TGTGCCAGCCGTTTAGGGGATGGCTACACCTTC; CDR3aa: CASRLGDGYTF
v_gene: TRBV9; abundance: NA; len: 22; j_gene: TRBJ2-3; d_gene: TRBD2; CDR3nt: TGTGCCAGCAGCGTAGGAGGGCGGGGACTAGACTGGAGAGCGGTGACATCTAATACGCAGTATTTT; CDR3aa: CASSVGGRGLDWRAVTSNTQYF
v_gene: TRBV5-1; abundance: NA; len: 15; j_gene: TRBJ1-3; d_gene: NA; CDR3nt: TGCGCCAGCAGCCCTGGGGCTAGGGCCGGAAACACCATATATTTT; CDR3aa: CASSPGARAGNTIYF
v_gene: TRBV9; abundance: NA; len: 13; j_gene: TRBJ2-1; d_gene: NA; CDR3nt: TGTGCCAGCAGCGTAGGTGTCGGGGATGAGCAGTTCTTC; CDR3aa: CASSVGVGDEQFF
v_gene: TRBV6-5; abundance: NA; len: 14; j_gene: TRBJ2-3; d_gene: NA; CDR3nt: TGTGCCAGCAGACGGGGGTATAGCACAGATACGCAGTATTTT; CDR3aa: CASRRGYSTDTQYF
v_gene: TRBV5-4; abundance: once; len: 16; j_gene: TRBJ1-2; d_gene: TRBD1; CDR3nt: TGTGCCAGCAGCCCCGGGCCCTCAGGGGGCCACTATGGCTACACCTTC; CDR3aa: CASSPGPSGGHYGYTF
v_gene: TRBV7-2; abundance: NA; len: 13; j_gene: TRBJ1-5; d_gene: TRBD1; CDR3nt: TGTGCCAGCAGCCCAGGGGGCGGGGAGCCCCAGCATTTT; CDR3aa: CASSPGGGEPQHF
v_gene: TRBV3-1/TRBV3-2; abundance: once; len: 15; j_gene: TRBJ1-1; d_gene: NA; CDR3nt: TGTGCCAGCACGATCGGGGGGTCGGAGAACACTGAAGCTTTCTTT; CDR3aa: CASTIGGSENTEAFF
v_gene: TRBV7-9; abundance: NA; len: 13; j_gene: TRBJ2-3; d_gene: NA; CDR3nt: TGTGCCAGCAGCAAGTCGGGGAGTGGTACGCAGTATTTT; CDR3aa: CASSKSGSGTQYF
v_gene: TRBV4-1; abundance: NA; len: 16; j_gene: TRBJ1-1; d_gene: NA; CDR3nt: TGCGCCAGCAGCCTCTCAGTCAGGGTCGGTAACACTGAAGCTTTCTTT; CDR3aa: CASSLSVRVGNTEAFF
v_gene: TRBV5-1; abundance: once; len: 17; j_gene: TRBJ2-3; d_gene: TRBD2; CDR3nt: TGCGCCAGCGGCAAAGCCGGGGGGGCTTGGGGTCACGATACGCAGTATTTT; CDR3aa: CASGKAGGAWGHDTQYF
v_gene: TRBV28; abundance: NA; len: 14; j_gene: TRBJ1-6; d_gene: NA; CDR3nt: TGTGCCAGCAGTTTGGCCCACTATAATTCACCCCTCCACTTT; CDR3aa: CASSLAHYNSPLHF
v_gene: TRBV5-4; abundance: once; len: 14; j_gene: TRBJ2-3; d_gene: TRBD1; CDR3nt: TGTGCCAGCAGCTTGCAACAGGGGGCGGATACGCAGTATTTT; CDR3aa: CASSLQQGADTQYF
v_gene: TRBV29-1; abundance: NA; len: 14; j_gene: TRBJ2-5; d_gene: TRBD1; CDR3nt: TGCAGCACTAATCCCACAGGGGGCCAAGAGACCCAGTACTTC; CDR3aa: CSTNPTGGQETQYF
v_gene: TRBV7-9; abundance: NA; len: 16; j_gene: TRBJ1-3; d_gene: NA; CDR3nt: TGTGCCAGCAGTCCCTCGACAGTCCTCTCTGGAAACACCATATATTTT; CDR3aa: CASSPSTVLSGNTIYF
v_gene: TRBV6-5; abundance: once; len: 11; j_gene: TRBJ2-1; d_gene: NA; CDR3nt: TGTGCCAGCAGATTCTCCAATGAGCAGTTCTTC; CDR3aa: CASRFSNEQFF
v_gene: TRBV7-8; abundance: NA; len: 12; j_gene: TRBJ1-1; d_gene: NA; CDR3nt: TGTGCCAGCACCCCACCCGGGGGAGAAGCTTTCTTT; CDR3aa: CASTPPGGEAFF
v_gene: TRBV11-1; abundance: NA; len: 15; j_gene: TRBJ1-1; d_gene: TRBD1; CDR3nt: TGTGCCAGCAGCCTAAACCGGGACAGGGGCACTGAAGCTTTCTTT; CDR3aa: CASSLNRDRGTEAFF
v_gene: TRBV6-5; abundance: NA; len: 13; j_gene: TRBJ1-2; d_gene: TRBD1; CDR3nt: TGTGTCTCCTCACAGGGCGATACAGGGGCGGCCACCTTC; CDR3aa: CVSSQGDTGAATF
v_gene: TRBV3-1/TRBV3-2; abundance: NA; len: 17; j_gene: TRBJ2-2; d_gene: TRBD1; CDR3nt: TGTGCCAGCAGCCAAGAGGGGACAGGGTGGAAAACCGGGGAGCTGTTTTTT; CDR3aa: CASSQEGTGWKTGELFF
v_gene: TRBV18; abundance: NA; len: 16; j_gene: TRBJ2-3; d_gene: TRBD2; CDR3nt: TGTGCCAGCTCACCCGGGACTAGCGTCATCACAGATACGCAGTATTTT; CDR3aa: CASSPGTSVITDTQYF
v_gene: TRBV19; abundance: NA; len: 13; j_gene: TRBJ2-3; d_gene: NA; CDR3nt: TGTGCCAGTAGTATAGATCTAGAAAACCCGCAGTATTTT; CDR3aa: CASSIDLENPQYF
v_gene: TRBV7-9; abundance: NA; len: 15; j_gene: TRBJ2-1; d_gene: TRBD2; CDR3nt: TGTGCCAGCAGCTTATCTTCCCTAGCGGGAGTCGAGCAGTTCTTC; CDR3aa: CASSLSSLAGVEQFF
v_gene: TRBV3-1/TRBV3-2; abundance: NA; len: 13; j_gene: TRBJ2-4; d_gene: NA; CDR3nt: TGTGCCAGCAGCCACGGACAGAAAAACATTCAGTACTTC; CDR3aa: CASSHGQKNIQYF
v_gene: TRBV13; abundance: NA; len: 11; j_gene: TRBJ2-7; d_gene: NA; CDR3nt: TGTGCCAGCAGGGGTTCGGGGGAGCAGTACTTC; CDR3aa: CASRGSGEQYF
v_gene: TRBV5-1; abundance: NA; len: 15; j_gene: TRBJ1-1; d_gene: TRBD1; CDR3nt: TGCGCCAGCAGCTTGGCCCTTCCAGGGGGGACTGAAGCTTTCTTT; CDR3aa: CASSLALPGGTEAFF
v_gene: TRBV10-3; abundance: NA; len: 15; j_gene: TRBJ2-5; d_gene: TRBD1; CDR3nt: TGTGCCACCAGCGGGTCGGACAGGGCAGGCGAGACCCAGTACTTC; CDR3aa: CATSGSDRAGETQYF
v_gene: TRBV27; abundance: NA; len: 15; j_gene: TRBJ2-1; d_gene: NA; CDR3nt: TGTGCCAGCAGTTCATACCGGGAAAACCCCAATGAGCAGTTCTTC; CDR3aa: CASSSYRENPNEQFF
v_gene: TRBV9; abundance: NA; len: 20; j_gene: TRBJ1-6; d_gene: TRBD1; CDR3nt: TGTGCCAGCAGTGACAGCGGACAGGGAAGGGATAGCTCCTATAATTCACCCCTCCACTTT; CDR3aa: CASSDSGQGRDSSYNSPLHF